The clone carrying this T cell receptor (beta chain) has at least ten counts. The data were produced by immunoSEQ multiplex PCR, yet TCRdb's version contains in-frame clones alone and is incomplete. Among about 240,000 clones listed, about four fifths were seen once. These data originate in a study of blood T cell repertoires in COVID-19. At the level of the study: Some COVID-19 samples were acute and others convalescent; all came from the United States, Italy and Spain.

Germline CDR1 SNHLY, CDR2 FYNNEI. The CDR3 totals 15 residues. The V gene lost 6 bases and the J gene lost 6 bases, with 15 bases spanning the gap. The sample comprised peripheral blood. This TCR was recovered from a woman older than 75 with COVID-19, enrolled during active disease. The V call is TRBV2, the J call TRBJ1-6; possibly TRBD1 for D (6 bases). The CDR3 nucleotides are TGTGCCAGCAGATATCAGACAGGAGTTAATTCACCCCTCCACTTT. Amino acids: CASRYQTGVNSPLHF.